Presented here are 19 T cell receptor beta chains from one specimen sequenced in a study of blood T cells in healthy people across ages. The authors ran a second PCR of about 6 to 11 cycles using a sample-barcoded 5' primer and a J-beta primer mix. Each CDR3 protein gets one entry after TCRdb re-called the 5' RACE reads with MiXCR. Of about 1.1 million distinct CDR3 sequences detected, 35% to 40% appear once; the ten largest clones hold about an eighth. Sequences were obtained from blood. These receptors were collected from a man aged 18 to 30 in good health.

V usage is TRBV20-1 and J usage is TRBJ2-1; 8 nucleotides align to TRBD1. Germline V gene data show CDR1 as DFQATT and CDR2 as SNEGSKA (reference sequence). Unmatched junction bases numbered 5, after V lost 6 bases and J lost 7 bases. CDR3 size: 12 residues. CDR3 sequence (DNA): TGCAGTGCGGACAGGGCGGTAAATGAGCAGTTCTTC. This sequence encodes CSADRAVNEQFF.

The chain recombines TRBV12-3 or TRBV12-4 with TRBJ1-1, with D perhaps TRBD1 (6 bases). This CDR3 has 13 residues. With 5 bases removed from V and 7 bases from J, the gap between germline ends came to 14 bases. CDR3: CASSVGQGNEAFF. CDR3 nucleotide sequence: TGTGCCAGCAGTGTTGGGCAGGGGAATGAAGCTTTCTTT.

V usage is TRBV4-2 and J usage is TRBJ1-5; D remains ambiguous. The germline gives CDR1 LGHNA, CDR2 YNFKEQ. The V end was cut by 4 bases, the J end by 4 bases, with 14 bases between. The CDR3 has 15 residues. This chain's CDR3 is CASSLHRIGNQPQHF. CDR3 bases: TGTGCCAGCAGCCTCCACAGAATAGGGAATCAGCCCCAGCATTTT.

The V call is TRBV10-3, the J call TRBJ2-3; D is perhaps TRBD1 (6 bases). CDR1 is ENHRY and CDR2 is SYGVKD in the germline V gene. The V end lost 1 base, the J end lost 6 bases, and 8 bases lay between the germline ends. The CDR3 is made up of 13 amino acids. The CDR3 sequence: CAISEYRDDTQYF. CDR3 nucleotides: TGTGCCATCAGTGAGTACAGGGACGATACGCAGTATTTT.

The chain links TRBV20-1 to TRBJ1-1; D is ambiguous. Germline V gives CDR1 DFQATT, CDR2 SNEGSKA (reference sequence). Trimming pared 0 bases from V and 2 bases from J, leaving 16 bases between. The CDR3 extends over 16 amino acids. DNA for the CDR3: TGCAGTGCTAGAGATCTGAGAACCGGGTTCAACACTGAAGCTTTCTTT. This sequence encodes CSARDLRTGFNTEAFF.

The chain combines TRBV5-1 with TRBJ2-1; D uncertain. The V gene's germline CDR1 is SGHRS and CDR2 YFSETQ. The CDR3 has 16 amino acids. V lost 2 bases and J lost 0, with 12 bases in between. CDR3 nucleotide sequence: TGCGCCAGCAGCTTTTTCAGTTCAAGCTCCTACAATGAGCAGTTCTTC. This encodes CASSFFSSSSYNEQFF.

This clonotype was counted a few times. CDR3 sequence: CASSVMGQPFLGTGELFF. The CDR3 DNA is TGTGCCAGCAGCGTCATGGGACAGCCCTTTTTGGGAACCGGGGAGCTGTTTTTT. The rearrangement links TRBV9 to TRBJ2-2; the match to TRBD1 covers 7 bases. Trimming removed 2 bases from V and 5 bases from J; junction bases left unmatched: 15. This CDR3 comprises 18 residues. The germline V gene encodes CDR1 SGDLS and CDR2 YYNGEE.

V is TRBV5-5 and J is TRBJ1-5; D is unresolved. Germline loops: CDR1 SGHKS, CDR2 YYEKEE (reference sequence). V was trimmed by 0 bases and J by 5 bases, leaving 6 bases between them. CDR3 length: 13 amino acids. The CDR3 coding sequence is TGTGCCAGCAGCTTGGAACAGTATCAGCCCCAGCATTTT. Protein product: CASSLEQYQPQHF.

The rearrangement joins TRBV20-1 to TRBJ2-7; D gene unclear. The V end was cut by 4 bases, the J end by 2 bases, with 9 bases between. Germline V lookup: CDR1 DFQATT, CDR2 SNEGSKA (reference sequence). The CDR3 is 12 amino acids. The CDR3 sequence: CSATPQTYEQYF. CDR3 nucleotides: TGCAGTGCTACCCCACAGACCTACGAGCAGTACTTC.

The CDR3 DNA reads as TGTGCCAGCAGTTTAGCGCAGGCCCCCAACAGAGGCACAGATACGCAGTATTTT. This translates into CASSLAQAPNRGTDTQYF. This chain joins TRBV12-3 or TRBV12-4 and TRBJ2-3; D not resolved. Trimming pared 0 bases from V and 1 base from J, leaving 17 bases between. The CDR3 has 18 residues.

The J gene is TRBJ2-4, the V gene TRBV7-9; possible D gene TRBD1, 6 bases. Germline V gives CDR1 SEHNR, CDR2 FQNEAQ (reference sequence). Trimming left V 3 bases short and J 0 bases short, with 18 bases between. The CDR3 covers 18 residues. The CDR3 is CASSFGTSVRLAKNIQYF. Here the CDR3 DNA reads TGTGCCAGCAGCTTTGGGACATCGGTACGACTAGCCAAAAACATTCAGTACTTC.

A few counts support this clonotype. The CDR3: CASSFPSYEQYF. CDR3 nucleotide sequence: TGTGCCAGCAGCTTTCCCTCCTACGAGCAGTACTTC. This chain links TRBV11-2 with TRBJ2-7; D not certain. The CDR3 runs to 12 residues. Trimming removed 3 bases from V and 0 bases from J, with 3 bases in between. Germline values: CDR1 SGHAT, CDR2 FQNNGV.

CDR3 sequence: CASSLRWAGGSSYNEQFF. In DNA form, the CDR3 reads TGTGCCAGCAGCCTTCGATGGGCGGGGGGAAGCTCCTACAATGAGCAGTTCTTC. The gene calls are TRBV5-5 and TRBJ2-1, with 8 bases identical to TRBD2. Germline assignment: CDR1 SGHKS and CDR2 YYEKEE (reference sequence). V trimming: 4 bases; J trimming: 0 bases; junction bases outside the gene matches: 12. The length of the CDR3 is 18 residues.

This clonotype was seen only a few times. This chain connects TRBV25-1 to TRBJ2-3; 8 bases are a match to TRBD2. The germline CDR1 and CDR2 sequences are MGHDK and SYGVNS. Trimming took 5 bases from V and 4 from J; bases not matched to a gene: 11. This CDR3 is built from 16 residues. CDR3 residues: CASSTLAGLGADTQYF. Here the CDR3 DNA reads TGTGCCAGCAGTACATTAGCGGGGCTGGGGGCAGATACGCAGTATTTT.

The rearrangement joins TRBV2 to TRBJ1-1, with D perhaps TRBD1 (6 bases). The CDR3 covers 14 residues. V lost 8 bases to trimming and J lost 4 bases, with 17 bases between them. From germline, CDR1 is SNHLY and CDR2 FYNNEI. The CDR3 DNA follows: TGTGCCAGCGAACTACAGGGTCTTGGCACTGAAGCTTTCTTT. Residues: CASELQGLGTEAFF.

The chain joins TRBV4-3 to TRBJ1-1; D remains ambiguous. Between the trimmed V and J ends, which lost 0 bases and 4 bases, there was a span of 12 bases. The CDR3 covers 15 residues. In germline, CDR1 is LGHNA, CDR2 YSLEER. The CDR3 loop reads CASSQDASHVTEAFF. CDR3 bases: TGCGCCAGCAGCCAAGATGCCAGTCATGTCACTGAAGCTTTCTTT.

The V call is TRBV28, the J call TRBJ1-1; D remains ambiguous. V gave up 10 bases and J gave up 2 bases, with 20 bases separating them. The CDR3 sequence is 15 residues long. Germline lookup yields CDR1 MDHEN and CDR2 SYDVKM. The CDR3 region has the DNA TGTGCCACCCACGGTCCGTTAGGAATTAACACTGAAGCTTTCTTT. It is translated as CATHGPLGINTEAFF.

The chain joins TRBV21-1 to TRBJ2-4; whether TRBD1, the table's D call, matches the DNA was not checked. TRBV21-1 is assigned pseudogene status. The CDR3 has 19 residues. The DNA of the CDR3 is TGTGCCAGCAGCAAAGTGCCCGAGGGGCGGGGGTGGACCAAAAACATTCAGTACTTC. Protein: CASSKVPEGRGWTKNIQYF.

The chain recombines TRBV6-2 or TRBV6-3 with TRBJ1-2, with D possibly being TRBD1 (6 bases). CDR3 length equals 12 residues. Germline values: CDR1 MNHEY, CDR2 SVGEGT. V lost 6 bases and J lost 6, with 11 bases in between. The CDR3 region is CASSRTAHGYTF. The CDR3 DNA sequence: TGTGCCAGCAGCCGGACAGCCCATGGCTACACCTTC.